The 22 T cell receptor beta chains below come from one sample, sequenced in a study of graft-versus-host responses after intestinal transplantation. Repertoires were generated with immunoSEQ multiplex PCR, while TCRdb's copy carries only in-frame clones and drops some. The data hold 96,000 or so clones, with 80% to 95% observed a single time. The antigens of these receptors remain unknown. Material: unstimulated CD4+ T cells sorted from spleen or lymph node cells, obtained before intestinal transplant. Every receptor here comes from a human donor who received an intestinal transplant.

This chain joins TRBV7-3 and TRBJ1-2; a weak D match, TRBD1 (5 bases). The germline gives CDR1 SGHTA, CDR2 FQGTGA. The V and J ends lost 5 bases and 6 bases respectively, with 16 bases between them. CDR3 size: 14 residues. CDR3 sequence (DNA): TGTGCCAGCAGCGCCACAGGTAAGGCCAATGGCTACACCTTC. Its translation: CASSATGKANGYTF.

Comments on this clone: A junction boundary mismatches the germline segment, possibly from a read error. This rearrangement joins TRBV7-2 to TRBJ2-5; TRBD2 is a possible D gene (6 bases). This CDR3 is 13 amino acids long. The germline V gene has CDR1 SGHTA and CDR2 FQGNSA. The DNA for the CDR3 is TGTGCCAGCAGCTTGGACCCCGGGGGAGTTCAGAACTTC. Its protein is CASSLDPGGVQNF.

The gene calls are TRBV5-4 and TRBJ1-1, with 7 positions matching TRBD1. V gave up 4 bases and J gave up 4 bases; unmatched junction bases: 7. Germline CDR1 is SGHNT and CDR2 is YYREEE (reference sequence). This CDR3 contains 14 residues. The CDR3 nucleotides are TGTGCCAGCAGCGGGACAGTTGGCTTCACTGAAGCTTTCTTT. It encodes CASSGTVGFTEAFF.

V is TRBV15 and J is TRBJ1-6, with D possibly matching TRBD1 (5 bases). The germline V and J ends were trimmed by 4 bases and 6 bases, with 19 bases remaining between them. CDR1 and CDR2 from the germline V gene are LNHNV and YYDKDF (reference sequence). The CDR3 runs 17 residues. CDR3 nucleotides: TGTGCCACCAGCAAAAGTCGCGGGGCGGCTAGTAATTCACCCCTCCACTTT. It translates to CATSKSRGAASNSPLHF. Based on the CDR3 plus reference TRBV15 and TRBJ1-6, the full variable domain is DAMVIQNPRYQVTQFGKPVTLSCSQTLNHNVMYWYQQKSSQAPKLLFHYYDKDFNNEADTPDNFQSRRPNTSFCFLDIRSPGLGDTAMYLCATSKSRGAASNSPLHFGNGTRLTVT.

Note on this clone: Other DNA sequences in the sample encode the same CDR3. The chain couples TRBV5-1 to TRBJ1-1; 8 bases are a match to TRBD1. This CDR3 contains 12 residues. The V gene's germline CDR1 is SGHRS and CDR2 YFSETQ. Trimming cost V 2 bases and J 7 bases; bases outside gene matches: 1. DNA of the CDR3: TGCGCCAGCAGCTTCGGACAGGGTGAAGCTTTCTTT. It encodes CASSFGQGEAFF.

This chain uses TRBV21-1 with TRBJ2-7; the table's D call of TRBD2 was not tested on the DNA. TRBV21-1 constitutes a pseudogene. CDR3 length equals 15 residues. The CDR3 DNA is TGTGCCAGCAGCATGAGACTAGCTCGCTCCTACGAGCAGTACTTC. Translated: CASSMRLARSYEQYF.

The chain couples TRBV5-8 to TRBJ1-5, with TRBD1 matching 9 bases. The V gene end was trimmed by 4 bases and the J gene end by 1 base; junction bases not matched to a gene: 6. Germline V CDR1 and CDR2: SGHTS, YDEGEE. The CDR3 has 16 residues. DNA of the CDR3: TGTGCCAGCAGCCAATACAGGGGGCAAAGCAATCAGCCCCAGCATTTT. As protein: CASSQYRGQSNQPQHF.

The chain carries TRBV5-8 and TRBJ2-5; D gene unclear. The CDR3 extends over 12 amino acids. Germline V gene sequence: CDR1 SGHTS, CDR2 YDEGEE. Deletions cut 0 bases from V and 4 bases from J, with 4 bases between. The CDR3 sequence is CASSLVRETQYF. The CDR3 DNA reads TGTGCCAGCAGCTTGGTGCGAGAGACCCAGTACTTC.

The chain combines TRBV5-1 with TRBJ1-2; 7 bases agree with TRBD1. Germline V gene sequence: CDR1 SGHRS, CDR2 YFSETQ. CDR3 length: 14 amino acids. V lost 4 bases, J lost 8 bases, and 11 bases stayed unmatched. The CDR3 protein is CASSLGTAESGYTF. The DNA of the CDR3 is TGCGCCAGCAGCCTCGGGACAGCGGAAAGCGGCTACACCTTC.

J is TRBJ1-6 and V is TRBV28, with 8 bases identical to TRBD1. Germline V CDR1 and CDR2: MDHEN, SYDVKM. V was pared by 6 bases and J by 3 bases, with 4 bases of the junction left unmatched. This CDR3 region has 15 residues. Here the CDR3 reads CASSATGVYNSPLHF. As DNA, the CDR3 is TGTGCCAGCAGCGCGACAGGGGTCTATAATTCACCCCTCCACTTT.

The chain joins TRBV9 to TRBJ2-3, with D possibly matching TRBD2 (6 bases). Per the germline V gene, CDR1 is SGDLS and CDR2 is YYNGEE. Trimming left V 4 bases short and J 6 bases short, with 15 bases between. This CDR3 has 14 residues. CDR3 in DNA: TGTGCCAGCAGCCATGGGACTCCTGAGGATACGCAGTATTTT. It encodes CASSHGTPEDTQYF.

The chain has TRBV7-2 and TRBJ1-2, with D uncertain. There are 13 residues in the CDR3. Germline V gives CDR1 SGHTA, CDR2 FQGNSA. V lost 2 bases, J lost 2 bases, and 6 bases lay in between. CDR3 residues: CASSLTANYGYTF. CDR3 DNA sequence: TGTGCCAGCAGCTTAACAGCAAACTATGGCTACACCTTC.

The chain links TRBV18 to TRBJ1-2; 7 bases fit TRBD1. In germline, CDR1 is KGHSH, CDR2 LQKENI. The ends lost 3 bases at V and 0 bases at J; junction bases unmatched: 7. There are 16 residues in the CDR3. This CDR3 is CASSPQTGPANYGYTF. DNA of the CDR3: TGTGCCAGCTCACCTCAGACAGGGCCAGCTAACTATGGCTACACCTTC.

V and J are TRBV5-1 and TRBJ2-2, with no clear D. With 1 base removed from V and 4 bases from J, the gap between germline ends came to 11 bases. Germline V gives CDR1 SGHRS, CDR2 YFSETQ. The CDR3 length is 15 residues. In nucleotides, the CDR3 is TGCGCCAGCAGCTTGCGTAGCTTTGGCACCGGGGAGCTGTTTTTT. It translates to CASSLRSFGTGELFF.

This rearrangement joins TRBV19 to TRBJ2-5, with 10 positions matching TRBD2. Losses at the gene ends were 4 bases for V and 0 bases for J; bases not matched to a gene: 5. The CDR3 runs to 16 residues. In germline, CDR1 is LNHDA, CDR2 SQIVND (reference sequence). The CDR3 bases are TGTGCCAGTAGTACTCGACTAGCGGGCTACCAAGAGACCCAGTACTTC. This translates into CASSTRLAGYQETQYF.

This chain joins TRBV4-3 and TRBJ2-1; perhaps TRBD2 as D (5 bases). The length of the CDR3 is 13 residues. In germline, CDR1 is LGHNA, CDR2 YSLEER. Trimming pared 0 bases from V and 9 bases from J, leaving 9 bases between. The CDR3 protein is CASSQELVSEQFF. The CDR3 region has the DNA TGCGCCAGCAGCCAAGAACTAGTATCTGAGCAGTTCTTC.

The V gene is TRBV5-1, the J gene TRBJ2-4, with TRBD1 identical over 7 bases. CDR1 is SGHRS, CDR2 YFSETQ, per germline. Losses at the gene ends were 0 bases for V and 6 bases for J; bases not matched to a gene: 0. The CDR3 length is 13 residues. This CDR3 reads CASSLGQGNIQYF. The CDR3 DNA reads as TGCGCCAGCAGCTTGGGACAGGGAAACATTCAGTACTTC.

The rearrangement uses TRBV7-2 and TRBJ1-4, with D uncertain. Trimming removed 3 bases from V and 8 bases from J, with 13 bases in between. Germline CDR1 and CDR2: SGHTA and FQGNSA. The CDR3 runs to 14 residues. The CDR3 is CASSFSGHLEKLFF. In nucleotides, the CDR3 is TGTGCCAGCAGCTTTTCTGGGCATTTAGAAAAACTGTTTTTT. The full variable domain, completed using reference TRBV7-2 and TRBJ1-4, is GAGVSQSPSNKVTEKGKDVELRCDPISGHTALYWYRQSLGQGLEFLIYFQGNSAPDKSGLPSDRFSAERTGGSVSTLTIQRTQQEDSAVYLCASSFSGHLEKLFFGSGTQLSVL.

The chain carries TRBV12-2 and TRBJ2-5; TRBD1 was called by the table and not checked on the DNA. TRBV12-2 is noted as a pseudogene. This CDR3 spans 15 amino acids. CDR3 loop: CASRLALDRQETQYF. The DNA of the CDR3 is TGTGCAAGTCGCTTAGCGCTAGACAGGCAAGAGACCCAGTACTTC.

This chain joins TRBV5-4 and TRBJ2-2, with 9 bases aligning to TRBD1. J gave up 5 bases and V 4 bases, and 12 bases lay outside the gene matches. This CDR3 is 17 amino acids long. Germline CDR1 SGHNT, CDR2 YYREEE (reference sequence). DNA for the CDR3: TGTGCCAGCAGCCTTGACAGGGGGATATTTGGGACCGGGGAGCTGTTTTTT. Its protein is CASSLDRGIFGTGELFF.

The chain employs TRBV6-1 and TRBJ2-1; 15 positions agree with TRBD2. The germline CDR1 and CDR2 sequences are MNHNS and SASEGT. V dropped 7 bases and J dropped 13; count of bases not matched to a gene: 8. The CDR3 is 14 residues long. The CDR3 loop is CASTAGLAGGRQFF. The CDR3 region has the DNA TGTGCCAGCACCGCGGGACTAGCGGGAGGAAGACAGTTCTTC.

The V and J genes are TRBV5-1 and TRBJ1-1; D possibly corresponds to TRBD1 (6 bases). With 3 bases removed from V and 1 base from J, the gap between germline ends came to 19 bases. CDR3 size: 17 residues. The germline V gene has CDR1 SGHRS and CDR2 YFSETQ. In DNA, the CDR3 is TGCGCCAGCAGCTATATACCCTTACAGGGAGAGAACACTGAAGCTTTCTTT. Protein product: CASSYIPLQGENTEAFF.